This T cell receptor beta chain was observed in a study of neurological immune-mediated disorders. Time point reported: longitudinal time-point 3. Healthy control samples came from blood bank volunteers in Maryland, USA. Unsorted libraries were derived from 2 million PBMCs stored at -80 C. This clonotype was recorded many times. Sequencing runs each generated in excess of 160 million TCR-beta sequences derived from 15-18 subjects. TCRdb re-called the 5' RACE reads with MiXCR, one entry per CDR3 protein. The sample records 45,000 to 65,000 distinct CDR3 sequences, about 8% being singletons. The junction had 4 bases not matched to a gene; V was cut back by 1 base and J by 4 bases. The CDR3 is made up of 14 amino acids. Germline CDR1 reads SGHTA; CDR2 reads FQGNSA.

The chain uses TRBV7-2 and TRBJ2-7, with TRBD1 identical over 7 bases. This clonotype was obtained from a woman between 35 and 50 years old in good health. The sequenced material came from PBMCs. The CDR3 region is CASSLVGTVYEQYF. In DNA, the CDR3 is TGTGCCAGCAGCTTAGTGGGGACAGTATACGAGCAGTACTTC.